The 15 T cell receptor beta chains in this list originate from one sample, sequenced in a study of spatial heterogeneity in lung cancer. Study outcomes and limitations: Expanded alpha and beta TCR counts within tumors tracked tumor mutation counts.

Their cognate antigens are unknown. As for time point: sample taken at primary tumor resection. TCRdb reprocessed the 5' RACE reads with MiXCR, giving one entry per CDR3 protein. Seen here are over 8,500 distinct CDR3 sequences, 13% to 15% observed once, and the top ten hold 14%. The specimen comprised lung tumor tissue, sampled at surgery. These receptors were taken from a male donor with early-stage non-small cell lung cancer.

This clonotype was detected ten times or more. The chain joins TRBV25-1 to TRBJ2-5, with no clear D. This CDR3 contains 16 residues. The germline gives CDR1 MGHDK, CDR2 SYGVNS. Trimming stripped 3 bases from V and 3 bases from J, with 17 bases between. CDR3 nucleotides: TGTGCCAGCAGTGATACCGGTGCCGGCCGTAAAGAGACCCAGTACTTC. This gives the protein CASSDTGAGRKETQYF.

This clonotype has at least ten counts. The rearrangement joins TRBV5-5 to TRBJ2-7; D unresolved. The germline V gene encodes CDR1 SGHKS and CDR2 YYEKEE (reference sequence). The ends were cut back, 0 bases at V and 2 bases at J, with 6 bases in the middle. The CDR3 is 13 amino acids. The CDR3 region is CASSLVGPYEQYF. In DNA, the CDR3 is TGTGCCAGCAGCTTGGTGGGTCCCTACGAGCAGTACTTC.

This clonotype was recorded many times. This chain uses TRBV9 with TRBJ2-6, with TRBD2 matching over 8 bases. Looked up from germline, CDR1 is SGDLS and CDR2 is YYNGEE. CDR3 length: 18 amino acids. V shed 4 bases, J shed 0 bases, and the junction held 9 bases outside the gene matches. CDR3 DNA: TGTGCCAGCAGCTCCCGGGTCAGCGGGAGCTCTGGGGCCAACGTCCTGACTTTC. It encodes CASSSRVSGSSGANVLTF.

The chain couples TRBV7-9 to TRBJ2-6; D uncertain. This CDR3 contains 15 residues. The germline V gene has CDR1 SEHNR and CDR2 FQNEAQ (reference sequence). V was cut by 6 bases and J by 0 bases, with 9 bases left in between. The CDR3: CASSYSLSGANVLTF. For the CDR3, the DNA is TGTGCCAGCAGTTATAGCCTCTCTGGGGCCAACGTCCTGACTTTC. Full variable domain (remainder filled in from reference TRBV7-9 and TRBJ2-6): DTGVSQNPRHKITKRGQNVTFRCDPISEHNRLYWYRQTLGQGPEFLTYFQNEAQLEKSRLLSDRFSAERPKGSFSTLEIQRTEQGDSAMYLCASSYSLSGANVLTFGAGSRLTVL.

In its sample, this clonotype was seen many times. V and J are TRBV29-1 and TRBJ2-6; no firm D call. The ends were cut back, 5 bases at V and 4 bases at J, with 9 bases in the middle. This CDR3 is built from 13 residues. The germline gives CDR1 SQVTM, CDR2 ANQGSEA. The CDR3 DNA reads as TGCAGCGTTCGGGCGTTCGGGGCCAACGTCCTGACTTTC. This translates into CSVRAFGANVLTF.

This clonotype was seen many times. This chain uses TRBV6-5 with TRBJ1-3; 7 positions agree with TRBD1. V dropped 6 bases and J dropped 0; count of bases not matched to a gene: 8. Looked up from germline, CDR1 is MNHEY and CDR2 is SVGAGI. The CDR3 extends over 16 amino acids. CDR3 residues: CASSATGTVSGNTIYF. For the CDR3, the DNA is TGTGCCAGCAGCGCTACTGGGACAGTCTCTGGAAACACCATATATTTT.

In this sample, this clonotype turned up many times. The CDR3, as DNA: TGTGCCAGCAGTTACCAGAATCAGCCCCAGCATTTT. Its protein product is CASSYQNQPQHF. The V gene is TRBV27, the J gene TRBJ1-5, with D uncertain. V shed 4 bases and J shed 4 bases, with 5 bases lying between them. This CDR3 has 12 residues. Germline V gene sequence: CDR1 MNHEY, CDR2 SMNVEV (reference sequence).

This clonotype was detected ten times or more. The CDR3 loop reads CASSEGDIARKAYF. The CDR3 coding sequence is TGCGCCAGCAGTGAAGGGGATATTGCACGAAAGGCCTACTTC. The chain employs TRBV10-2 and TRBJ2-7; D may be TRBD1 (5 bases). CDR1 is WSHSY and CDR2 is SAAADI in the germline V gene. Deletions cut 3 bases from V and 13 bases from J, with 22 bases between. The CDR3 is 14 amino acids.

This clonotype is medium-sized. CDR3 DNA: TGTGCCAGCAGTGGCCGGGACAACTATAATTCACCCCTCCACTTT. This encodes CASSGRDNYNSPLHF. V is TRBV6-5 and J is TRBJ1-6; D is possibly TRBD1 (6 bases). The CDR3 runs to 15 residues. The ends were cut back, 5 bases at V and 3 bases at J, with 11 bases in the middle. Germline loops: CDR1 MNHEY, CDR2 SVGAGI.

This clonotype was seen repeatedly, ten times or more. CDR3 nucleotide sequence: TGTGCCAGCAGTTTATGTTGTCTAGCGGGGTATGAGCAGTACTTC. Its protein is CASSLCCLAGYEQYF. The chain combines TRBV28 with TRBJ2-7; 9 nucleotides match TRBD2. CDR1 and CDR2 (germline): MDHEN, SYDVKM. The J segment lost 7 bases and the V segment lost 0 bases, leaving 7 bases of the junction unmatched. The CDR3 totals 15 residues.

The rearrangement uses TRBV6-6 and TRBJ2-7, with TRBD2 matching over 11 bases. Unmatched junction bases numbered 4, after V lost 6 bases and J lost 0 bases. The CDR3 length is 15 residues. The V gene's germline CDR1 is MNHNY and CDR2 SVGAGI (reference sequence). DNA for the CDR3: TGTGCCAGCAGCCCGGGACTAGCGGTCTCCTACGAGCAGTACTTC. It encodes CASSPGLAVSYEQYF.

The V call is TRBV30, the J call TRBJ2-5; D may match TRBD1 or TRBD2 (6 bases each). V lost 3 bases, J lost 5 bases, and 13 bases lay in between. This CDR3 has 13 amino acids. Germline CDR1 reads GTSNPN; CDR2 reads SVGIG (reference sequence). The CDR3 is CAWSPGALETQYF. The CDR3 region has the DNA TGTGCCTGGAGCCCGGGGGCTTTGGAGACCCAGTACTTC.

This clonotype was recorded at least ten times. CDR3 sequence reads: CASSLRFIYEQYF. The CDR3, as DNA: TGTGCCAGCAGCTTACGGTTCATCTACGAGCAGTACTTC. The chain links TRBV7-8 to TRBJ2-7; D remains ambiguous. V gave up 2 bases and J gave up 3 bases, with 8 bases separating them. Germline CDR1 and CDR2: SGHVS and FQNEAQ. The CDR3 has 13 residues.

This clonotype was counted many times. The chain couples TRBV18 to TRBJ1-1, with 10 bases matching TRBD1. J lost 4 bases, V lost 4 bases, and 9 bases had no gene match. Germline V gives CDR1 KGHSH, CDR2 LQKENI. This CDR3 has 16 residues. CDR3 sequence: CASSRGQGGILTEAFF. CDR3 nucleotide sequence: TGTGCCAGCTCACGCGGACAGGGGGGGATACTCACTGAAGCTTTCTTT.

In its sample, this clonotype was seen many times. It is unclear where the CDR3 begins or ends on the DNA, so no DNA is shown, and the CDR3 is as TCRdb lists it. The chain recombines TRBV7-5 with TRBJ2-1; the tabulated D call, TRBD2, remains unverified against the DNA. TRBV7-5 is termed a pseudogene. The CDR3 is 19 residues long, ends included. The chain's CDR3 is CISVSEAHRGTSSYNEQFF.